The present T cell receptor (beta chain) was sequenced within a study of T cells in Graves' hyperthyroidism and ophthalmopathy (dated by TCRdb to between 2019 and 2020). Turning to the overall study: Peripheral blood samples were taken at initial diagnosis, before any treatment was given. TCR V-J signatures able to tell the groups apart were searched for in a discovery cohort of around 95 patients, of whom around 42 had Graves' ophthalmopathy and about 60 had stable Graves' hyperthyroidism. Prospective prediction of ophthalmopathy was tested in an independent validation cohort of fewer than 20 hyperthyroidism patients and some 17 patients who later progressed to ophthalmopathy. The 75 to 100 discovery patients were randomly split 7:3 into training and test sets. In six Graves' hyperthyroidism patients, the study also compared T-cell repertoires from thyroid tissue with T-cell repertoires from blood. After sampling, hyperthyroidism patients received methimazole starting at 30 mg daily, and ophthalmopathy patients received high-dose intravenous methylprednisolone. The paper describes TCR Vbeta CDR3 sequencing of some 130 peripheral blood samples, made up of about 41 ophthalmopathy patients, approximately 73 hyperthyroidism patients and 17 progressor patients.

From its cysteine to its phenylalanine, the CDR3 spans 14 amino acids. Just CDR3 DNA is preserved here, 42 bases in frame from base 1. Based on the germline V gene, the CDR1 and CDR2 sequences are ENHRY and SYGVKD. Trimmed from V: 8 bases; trimmed from J: 7 bases; junction bases lacking a gene match: 8. This clonotype has just a few counts. Its antigen remains unidentified. No base qualities exist here, and no much larger clone lies one base off it. What the study reported, not specific to this receptor: No statistical method was used to set the sample size in advance, and investigators knew the group allocation. During validation, the model predicted progression to ophthalmopathy a median of about 6.3 months ahead of onset, with around 70% sensitivity and under 85% specificity. Most expanded thyroid clonotypes (frequency above 0.001) were also detected in blood, a finding suggesting that blood repertoires may reflect thyroid immune responses. A 13 V-J signature model separated ophthalmopathy from stable hyperthyroidism, with approximately 86% sensitivity and 81.08% specificity in cross-validation and 80%/75% in testing.

Moderately to severely active disease, a Clinical Activity Score of at least 3, a NOSPECS grade of at least 4, and a duration under 3 months were present in ophthalmopathy patients. Patients with uncontrolled infections, other autoimmune diseases, pregnancy or lactation were excluded. Diagnoses relied on clinical symptoms, serum thyroxine and TRAb, thyroid ultrasound and orbital computed tomography. Ficoll-Paque density gradient centrifugation was used to isolate PBMCs from 8 to 10 ml of fresh peripheral blood. Total RNA was extracted with Trizol reagent, and quality was checked on an Agilent 2100 Bioanalyzer. The TCR beta CDR3 regions were amplified from RNA transcripts. The first round of RT-PCR for the TCR CDR3 was performed with the HTBI primer set and the Qiagen OneStep RT-PCR kit. The libraries were constructed in a second round of multiplex PCR and then size-selected and purified. Sequencing of the libraries was done on an Illumina HiSeq2000 using paired-end 100 bp reads. As for how the authors treated the data: Raw data were processed with SOAPnuke, discarding reads with adapters, uncalled bases, mean Phred below 15, or no exact constant-primer or identifier match. High-quality paired reads were merged with COPE v1.2.5, and unique nucleotide sequences were defined as clonotypes. MiTCR v1.1 was used to align clonotypes to the IMGT TRBV, TRBD and TRBJ reference segments. Only V-J combinations with frequency above 0.0001, covering about 99% of repertoires, were analysed. The TCS score was defined as the ratio of F50 (clonal expansion) to E x V (chaos), calculated using BLOSUM62-based TCRdist between CDR3 peptides within each V-J. Welch's t-statistics and random forest reduced 450 to 600 V-J features to some 14, which were used in a naive Bayes classifier (R e1071). TCRdb ran its own pipeline on the public reads, namely fastp trimming at Q25 and MiXCR clone calling, and kept in-frame beta chains. Each CDR3 protein gets just one entry, which takes the most common genes and DNA from the rows behind it. The V and J calls come from TCRdb's annotation, not from the publication. The sample profile shows fewer than 450,000 distinct CDR3 sequences; about a fifth of them were found once. 40% of the sample is in the top ten clones.

The TCR originated in a man younger than 35 with Graves' ophthalmopathy. The sequence links TRBV10-3 to TRBJ1-6; TRBD1 agrees with 7 junctional bases. Sequences were obtained from blood. This receptor carries the CDR3 CAIRNGQVNSPLHF. The DNA is as follows: TGTGCCATCCGAAACGGACAGGTGAATTCACCCCTCCACTTT.